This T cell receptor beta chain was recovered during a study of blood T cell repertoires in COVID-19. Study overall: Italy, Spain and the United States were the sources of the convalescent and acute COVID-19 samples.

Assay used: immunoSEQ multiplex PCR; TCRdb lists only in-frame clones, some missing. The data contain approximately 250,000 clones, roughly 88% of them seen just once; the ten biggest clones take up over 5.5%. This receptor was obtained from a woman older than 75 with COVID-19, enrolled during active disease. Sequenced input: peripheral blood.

CDR3 sequence (DNA): TGTGCCAGCGGCCTCGGGACAGACTACGAGCAGTACTTC. Translation: CASGLGTDYEQYF. The V gene is TRBV28, the J gene TRBJ2-7, with 7 bases aligning to TRBD1. This CDR3 region has 13 residues. V shed 8 bases, J shed 3 bases, and the junction held 7 bases outside the gene matches. The germline CDR1 and CDR2 sequences are MDHEN and SYDVKM. Using reference TRBV28 and TRBJ2-7 for the parts outside the CDR3, the full variable domain is DVKVTQSSRYLVKRTGEKVFLECVQDMDHENMFWYRQDPGLGLRLIYFSYDVKMKEKGDIPEGYSVSREKKERFSLILESASTNQTSMYLCASGLGTDYEQYFGPGTRLTVT.